The 24 T cell receptor beta chains below all came from one sample that was sequenced in a study of PD-1 blockade in mismatch repair-deficient tumors. The data were produced by immunoSEQ multiplex PCR, yet TCRdb's version contains in-frame clones alone and is incomplete. The profile covers around 48,000 clones, with approximately 78% appearing a single time and about 3.5% taken by the ten largest. This material consisted of peripheral blood, taken 4 weeks after starting pembrolizumab. These receptors all come from an adult with mismatch repair-deficient cancer.

The rearrangement joins TRBV6-5 to TRBJ2-1; 13 bases fit TRBD2. This CDR3 region has 15 residues. The ends lost 6 bases at V and 6 bases at J; junction bases unmatched: 5. Per germline, CDR1 MNHEY and CDR2 SVGAGI. CDR3 sequence: CASSPLAGGANEQFF. The CDR3 DNA reads as TGTGCCAGCAGCCCACTAGCGGGAGGGGCCAATGAGCAGTTCTTC.

In this sample, this clone turned up a few times. This rearrangement joins TRBV19 to TRBJ1-1, with D possibly TRBD1 on 5 matching bases. Trimming took 7 bases from V and 5 from J, leaving 17 bases between them. The germline V gene encodes CDR1 LNHDA and CDR2 SQIVND (reference sequence). The CDR3 loop spans 14 amino acids. CDR3 DNA: TGTGCCAGTACCTTCAGGGAGGGGTTGACTGAAGCTTTCTTT. It codes for CASTFREGLTEAFF. The variable domain in full, completed from reference TRBV19 and TRBJ1-1, reads DGGITQSPKYLFRKEGQNVTLSCEQNLNHDAMYWYRQDPGQGLRLIYYSQIVNDFQKGDIAEGYSVSREKKESFPLTVTSAQKNPTAFYLCASTFREGLTEAFFGQGTRLTVV.

The rearrangement links TRBV9 to TRBJ1-2; D possibly corresponds to TRBD1 (6 bases). The CDR3 is 14 residues long. Trimming left V 0 bases short and J 4 bases short, with 10 bases between. Per the germline V gene, CDR1 is SGDLS and CDR2 is YYNGEE. The DNA of the CDR3 is TGTGCCAGCAGCGTAGGTAAAGGGGGCTATGGCTACACCTTC. As protein: CASSVGKGGYGYTF.

This clone was detected a few times. The chain employs TRBV18 and TRBJ1-5; D not resolved. Germline lookup yields CDR1 KGHSH and CDR2 LQKENI. The V end was cut by 6 bases, the J end by 0 bases, with 15 bases between. This CDR3 is 16 amino acids long. CDR3 DNA sequence: TGTGCCAGCTCGGAAAACCCGGGGTATAGCAATCAGCCCCAGCATTTT. It specifies CASSENPGYSNQPQHF. Variable domain in full (rest from reference TRBV18 and TRBJ1-5): NAGVMQNPRHLVRRRGQEARLRCSPMKGHSHVYWYRQLPEEGLKFMVYLQKENIIDESGMPKERFSAEFPKEGPSILRIQQVVRGDSAAYFCASSENPGYSNQPQHFGDGTRLSIL.

The CDR3 bases are TGTGCCAGCTGGAAGGGACATAGCTCCTACAATGAGCAGTTCTTC. Protein product: CASWKGHSSYNEQFF. This chain links TRBV27 with TRBJ2-1; D is possibly TRBD1 (6 bases). Trimming cost V 8 bases and J 0 bases, with 14 bases left between them. Per germline, CDR1 MNHEY and CDR2 SMNVEV (reference sequence). This CDR3 is built from 15 residues.

This sequence joins TRBV9 and TRBJ2-1, with a possible D match to TRBD2 (6 bases). CDR1 and CDR2 (germline): SGDLS, YYNGEE. CDR3 length: 15 amino acids. The V gene lost 0 bases and the J gene lost 11 bases, with 18 bases spanning the gap. The CDR3 bases are TGTGCCAGCAGCGTAGTAGCGGAACTTCCGAACAAGCAGTTCTTC. Translation gives CASSVVAELPNKQFF.

This clone was seen just once. The J gene is TRBJ1-5, the V gene TRBV7-6; no firm D call. Germline V gene sequence: CDR1 SGHVS, CDR2 FNYEAQ. The CDR3 is 14 residues long. Trimming took 2 bases from V and 1 from J, leaving 6 bases between them. CDR3 DNA: TGTGCCAGCAGCTTAAACCCCAGCAATCAGCCCCAGCATTTT. Its translation: CASSLNPSNQPQHF.

The rearrangement links TRBV19 to TRBJ2-7; 10 positions match TRBD1. This CDR3 has 15 amino acids. Looked up from germline, CDR1 is LNHDA and CDR2 is SQIVND (reference sequence). After removal of 5 bases from V and 1 base from J, the junction contained 5 bases not matched to a gene. The CDR3 DNA reads TGTGCCAGTAGTTCCAGACAGGGGGCGTCCTACGAGCAGTACTTC. Its translation is CASSSRQGASYEQYF. The full variable domain, rest sourced from reference TRBV19 and TRBJ2-7, is DGGITQSPKYLFRKEGQNVTLSCEQNLNHDAMYWYRQDPGQGLRLIYYSQIVNDFQKGDIAEGYSVSREKKESFPLTVTSAQKNPTAFYLCASSSRQGASYEQYFGPGTRLTVT.

The rearrangement links TRBV19 to TRBJ2-1; D is possibly TRBD1 or TRBD2 (5 bases each). V lost 6 bases, J lost 9 bases, and 12 bases lay in between. CDR3 length: 12 amino acids. CDR1 and CDR2 (germline): LNHDA, SQIVND (reference sequence). The CDR3 loop reads CASSYLGGEQFF. The CDR3, as DNA: TGTGCCAGTAGCTACCTTGGGGGTGAGCAGTTCTTC.

This clone was observed a handful of times. This rearrangement joins TRBV30 to TRBJ2-7, with D possibly being TRBD1 (5 bases). CDR1 and CDR2 from the germline V gene are GTSNPN and SVGIG (reference sequence). This CDR3 has 14 residues. Trimming shortened V by 0 bases and J by 2 bases, and 11 bases separated the two germline ends. The DNA of the CDR3 is TGTGCCTGGAGTGTTGTGGGGCGGCCCTACGAGCAGTACTTC. Amino acids: CAWSVVGRPYEQYF.

The chain couples TRBV7-2 to TRBJ1-1; D ambiguous. Germline V gene sequence: CDR1 SGHTA, CDR2 FQGNSA. Between the trimmed V and J ends, which lost 1 base and 5 bases, there was a span of 17 bases. The CDR3 runs 16 residues. The CDR3 sequence is CASSLVVIGTGTEAFF. In nucleotides, the CDR3 is TGTGCCAGCAGCTTAGTTGTAATAGGAACTGGGACTGAAGCTTTCTTT.

This clone was seen a handful of times. The CDR3 loop is CASSQEGYSQETQYF. The CDR3 region has the DNA TGCGCCAGCAGCCAAGAAGGGTACAGTCAAGAGACCCAGTACTTC. The chain is built from TRBV4-3 and TRBJ2-5; D unclear. With 0 bases removed from V and 2 bases from J, the gap between germline ends came to 10 bases. Per the germline V gene, CDR1 is LGHNA and CDR2 is YSLEER. This CDR3 has 15 residues.

This chain links TRBV7-8 with TRBJ2-7, with a possible D match to TRBD1 (5 bases). CDR1 and CDR2 from the germline V gene are SGHVS and FQNEAQ. The V end lost 10 bases, the J end lost 1 base, and 14 bases lay between the germline ends. The CDR3 is 13 residues long. This CDR3 reads CATTTDASYEQYF. For the CDR3, the DNA is TGTGCCACTACGACAGACGCTTCCTACGAGCAGTACTTC.

The rearrangement links TRBV30 to TRBJ1-4, with TRBD1 matching over 8 bases. The CDR3 length is 14 residues. The V gene end was trimmed by 5 bases and the J gene end by 10 bases; junction bases not matched to a gene: 12. CDR1 is GTSNPN and CDR2 is SVGIG in the germline V gene (reference sequence). This CDR3 reads CAWGAGTGAGKLFF. The DNA of the CDR3 is TGTGCCTGGGGCGCCGGGACAGGCGCAGGAAAACTGTTTTTT. Together with reference TRBV30 and TRBJ1-4, the CDR3 gives the full variable domain: SQTIHQWPATLVQPVGSPLSLECTVEGTSNPNLYWYRQAAGRGLQLLFYSVGIGQISSEVPQNLSASRPQDRQFILSSKKLLLSDSGFYLCAWGAGTGAGKLFFGSGTQLSVL.

This chain joins TRBV19 and TRBJ1-5, with D perhaps matching TRBD1 (5 bases). The CDR3 is made up of 14 amino acids. In germline, CDR1 is LNHDA, CDR2 SQIVND (reference sequence). Trimming took 10 bases from V and 2 from J, leaving 15 bases between them. The CDR3 bases are TGTGCCACCAGAGGGAGGGGAGGCAATCAGCCCCAGCATTTT. Amino acids: CATRGRGGNQPQHF.

To note about this clone: Other DNA sequences in the sample encode the same CDR3. DNA of the CDR3: TGTGCCAGCAGCTTAGAGAGGAGGGGGTATGGCTACACCTTC. Encoded protein: CASSLERRGYGYTF. This chain uses TRBV7-2 with TRBJ1-2; maybe TRBD1 (6 bases). The ends were cut back, 1 base at V and 5 bases at J, with 11 bases in the middle. This CDR3 region has 14 residues. The germline gives CDR1 SGHTA, CDR2 FQGNSA.

The CDR3 protein is CASSRQGAEQYF. The CDR3 nucleotides are TGTGCCAGCAGTCGACAGGGGGCCGAGCAGTACTTC. V is TRBV27 and J is TRBJ2-7, with 10 bases aligning to TRBD1. The CDR3 extends over 12 amino acids. CDR1 is MNHEY, CDR2 SMNVEV, per germline (reference sequence). The V segment lost 5 bases and the J segment 6 bases; nucleotides outside the gene matches: 1.

This chain connects TRBV7-2 to TRBJ2-3; TRBD1 matches 8 bases. This CDR3 has 15 amino acids. Germline assignment: CDR1 SGHTA and CDR2 FQGNSA. J gave up 6 bases and V 2 bases, and 7 bases lay outside the gene matches. The CDR3 spells CASSLQSQGVDTQYF. CDR3 DNA: TGTGCCAGCAGCTTACAATCACAGGGGGTGGATACGCAGTATTTT.

This clone was detected a few times. The V gene is TRBV29-1, the J gene TRBJ2-3, with 7 bases that match TRBD1. The CDR3 extends over 13 amino acids. Germline V gene sequence: CDR1 SQVTM, CDR2 ANQGSEA. The V segment lost 6 bases and the J segment 8 bases; nucleotides outside the gene matches: 11. CDR3 bases: TGCAGCGTCGCAGACAGGGCCTCGGTTACGCAGTATTTT. This encodes CSVADRASVTQYF.

The V and J genes are TRBV29-1 and TRBJ2-1; D unclear. Germline V gene lookup returns CDR1 SQVTM and CDR2 ANQGSEA. Trimming took 1 base from V and 6 from J, leaving 10 bases between them. The CDR3 length is 13 residues. CDR3 region: CSVEVRSSNEQFF. CDR3 in DNA: TGCAGCGTTGAAGTAAGGAGCAGCAATGAGCAGTTCTTC.

The chain combines TRBV9 with TRBJ2-7; the D is unclear. This CDR3 has 15 amino acids. Germline assignment: CDR1 SGDLS and CDR2 YYNGEE. Between the trimmed V and J ends, which lost 1 base and 7 bases, there was a span of 18 bases. CDR3 protein: CASSVRGGSSEEQYF. CDR3 DNA sequence: TGTGCCAGCAGCGTACGAGGTGGCAGTTCTGAGGAGCAGTACTTC. Full variable domain (outside the CDR3, taken from reference TRBV9 and TRBJ2-7): DSGVTQTPKHLITATGQRVTLRCSPRSGDLSVYWYQQSLDQGLQFLIQYYNGEERAKGNILERFSAQQFPDLHSELNLSSLELGDSALYFCASSVRGGSSEEQYFGPGTRLTVT.

This clone was observed a handful of times. The rearrangement joins TRBV2 to TRBJ1-1; TRBD1 might be the D (6 bases). In germline, CDR1 is SNHLY, CDR2 FYNNEI. This CDR3 has 15 residues. Trimming stripped 6 bases from V and 1 base from J, with 15 bases between. CDR3 in amino acids: CASSASLTGNTEAFF. CDR3 coding DNA: TGTGCCAGCAGCGCATCGTTGACAGGGAACACTGAAGCTTTCTTT.

The genes are TRBV4-1 and TRBJ2-3; 8 nucleotides agree with TRBD2. V was clipped by 0 bases and J by 2 bases; unmatched bases: 7. Germline values: CDR1 MGHRA, CDR2 YSYEKL. The CDR3 covers 17 residues. CDR3 DNA: TGCGCCAGCAGCCAAGATCTGGGAGCGGGAGCCACAGATACGCAGTATTTT. Encoded protein: CASSQDLGAGATDTQYF.

The rearrangement links TRBV20-1 to TRBJ1-1; tentatively, D is TRBD1 (6 bases). Germline assignment: CDR1 DFQATT and CDR2 SNEGSKA (reference sequence). The V gene lost 6 bases and the J gene lost 4 bases, with 9 bases spanning the gap. The CDR3 totals 11 residues. CDR3 sequence reads: CSASGATEAFF. CDR3 bases: TGCAGTGCGTCAGGGGCCACTGAAGCTTTCTTT.